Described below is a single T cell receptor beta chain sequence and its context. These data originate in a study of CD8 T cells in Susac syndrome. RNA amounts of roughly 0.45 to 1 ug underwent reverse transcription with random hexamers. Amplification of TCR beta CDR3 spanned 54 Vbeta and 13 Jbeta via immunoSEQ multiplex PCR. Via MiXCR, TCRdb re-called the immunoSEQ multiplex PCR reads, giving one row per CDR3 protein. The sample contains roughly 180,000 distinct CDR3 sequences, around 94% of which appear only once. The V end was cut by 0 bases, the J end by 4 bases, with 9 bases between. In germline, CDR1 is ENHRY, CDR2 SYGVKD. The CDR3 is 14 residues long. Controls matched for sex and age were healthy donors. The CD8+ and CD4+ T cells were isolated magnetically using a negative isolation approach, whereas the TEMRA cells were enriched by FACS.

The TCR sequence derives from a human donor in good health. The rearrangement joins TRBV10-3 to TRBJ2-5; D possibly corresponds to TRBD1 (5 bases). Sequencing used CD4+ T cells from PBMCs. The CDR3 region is CAISESGRIETQYF. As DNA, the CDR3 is TGTGCCATCAGTGAGTCGGGGCGGATAGAGACCCAGTACTTC.